These T cell receptor beta chains were read from a single sample in a study of cytomegalovirus exposure and HLA in healthy donors. Data came from immunoSEQ multiplex PCR; TCRdb stores just in-frame clones and leaves some out. The table lists fewer than 200,000 clones, approximately 79% of them singletons, with roughly 2% in the top ten. The specimen sequenced was PBMCs. Receptor source: a human donor in good health. The CDR3 runs from the conserved cysteine through the conserved F or W. Fields, in order: J gene, V gene, D gene, clone size, CDR3 DNA, CDR3 protein. The D gene is left open where the match is weak. A clone size is listed for some rows: how often the clone was seen (once, few, many), or a class if it is expanded.

j_call: TRBJ2-1
v_call: TRBV7-2
d_call: -
clone_size: -
cdr3_nt: TGTGCCAGCAGCAATGTAATGTGGGGGGGCCGGGATGAGCAGTTCTTC
cdr3_aa: CASSNVMWGGRDEQFF

j_call: TRBJ1-1
v_call: TRBV5-1
d_call: TRBD1
clone_size: -
cdr3_nt: TGCGCCAGCAGCTGGGACAGGGGAACTGAAGCTTTCTTT
cdr3_aa: CASSWDRGTEAFF

j_call: TRBJ1-4
v_call: TRBV5-1
d_call: TRBD1
clone_size: -
cdr3_nt: TGCGCCAGCACCTCAGGGGGACTAGGATCTGAAAAACTGTTTTTT
cdr3_aa: CASTSGGLGSEKLFF

j_call: TRBJ2-1
v_call: TRBV5-6
d_call: -
clone_size: -
cdr3_nt: TGTGCCAGCAGCTTGGCGGGGGGACACATATCATACAATGAGCAGTTCTTC
cdr3_aa: CASSLAGGHISYNEQFF

j_call: TRBJ2-2
v_call: TRBV5-6
d_call: -
clone_size: few
cdr3_nt: TGTGCCAGCAGCGGATACTCGTTAGCTAACACCGGGGAGCTGTTTTTT
cdr3_aa: CASSGYSLANTGELFF

j_call: TRBJ1-2
v_call: TRBV5-6
d_call: -
clone_size: once
cdr3_nt: TGTGCCAGCAGCAGGGACATCATAACGGGCTACACCTTC
cdr3_aa: CASSRDIITGYTF

j_call: TRBJ2-7
v_call: TRBV5-4
d_call: TRBD1
clone_size: -
cdr3_nt: TGTGCCAGCAGCTCCTCCGACAGGGACGAGCAGTACTTC
cdr3_aa: CASSSSDRDEQYF

j_call: TRBJ2-7
v_call: TRBV14
d_call: TRBD1
clone_size: -
cdr3_nt: TGTGCCAGCAGACAGGATCGTCGGGACAGGGGAACGTACGAGCAGTACTTC
cdr3_aa: CASRQDRRDRGTYEQYF

j_call: TRBJ2-1
v_call: TRBV5-1
d_call: -
clone_size: -
cdr3_nt: TGCGCCAGCAGCTTGGTTGGCGGGACGTCCTACAATGAGCAGTTCTTC
cdr3_aa: CASSLVGGTSYNEQFF

j_call: TRBJ2-7
v_call: TRBV7-8
d_call: TRBD1
clone_size: -
cdr3_nt: TGTGCCAGCAGCCTGGACAGGGTGAAGACCTACGAGCAGTACTTC
cdr3_aa: CASSLDRVKTYEQYF

j_call: TRBJ2-7
v_call: TRBV27
d_call: TRBD2
clone_size: -
cdr3_nt: TGTGCCAGCAGTTTCGGCGGGGGCTCCTACGAGCAGTACTTC
cdr3_aa: CASSFGGGSYEQYF

j_call: TRBJ1-5
v_call: TRBV7-8
d_call: -
clone_size: -
cdr3_nt: TGTGCCAGCAGCTTAGCCGTTAGCAATCAGCCCCAGCATTTT
cdr3_aa: CASSLAVSNQPQHF

j_call: TRBJ2-7
v_call: TRBV7-2
d_call: TRBD1
clone_size: -
cdr3_nt: TGTGCCAGCAGCTTAGAGACAGGGCCCTACGAGCAGTACTTC
cdr3_aa: CASSLETGPYEQYF

j_call: TRBJ2-1
v_call: TRBV29-1
d_call: -
clone_size: few
cdr3_nt: TGCAGCGGCGACAGTTTCCGAAATGAGCAGTTCTTC
cdr3_aa: CSGDSFRNEQFF

j_call: TRBJ1-2
v_call: TRBV7-9
d_call: -
clone_size: -
cdr3_nt: TGTGCCAGCAGCTTAGGGGCCACAGGAACAGACGGCTACACCTTC
cdr3_aa: CASSLGATGTDGYTF

j_call: TRBJ2-1
v_call: TRBV5-6
d_call: -
clone_size: -
cdr3_nt: TGTGCCAGCAGCGCTGGGACTAGCAGGGGGCCTGAGCAGTTCTTC
cdr3_aa: CASSAGTSRGPEQFF

j_call: TRBJ2-7
v_call: TRBV6-1
d_call: -
clone_size: once
cdr3_nt: TGTGCCAGCAGTGAATATGAGGATTTAAGCGAGCAGTACTTC
cdr3_aa: CASSEYEDLSEQYF

j_call: TRBJ1-1
v_call: TRBV29-1
d_call: TRBD1
clone_size: -
cdr3_nt: TGCAGCGTGGACAGGAACCTAAACACTGAAGCTTTCTTT
cdr3_aa: CSVDRNLNTEAFF

j_call: TRBJ1-2
v_call: TRBV9
d_call: TRBD1
clone_size: -
cdr3_nt: TGTGCCAGCAGCGCTCAGACAGGGGGGTATGGCTACACCTTC
cdr3_aa: CASSAQTGGYGYTF

j_call: TRBJ2-2
v_call: TRBV6-5
d_call: TRBD2
clone_size: -
cdr3_nt: TGTGCCAGCAGACTAGCGGGGGGATACATCGGGGAGCTGTTTTTT
cdr3_aa: CASRLAGGYIGELFF

j_call: TRBJ1-1
v_call: TRBV2
d_call: -
clone_size: -
cdr3_nt: TGTGCCAGCAGCCCTCCCACTGAAGCTTTCTTT
cdr3_aa: CASSPPTEAFF

j_call: TRBJ2-5
v_call: TRBV7-6
d_call: -
clone_size: -
cdr3_nt: TGTGCCAGCAGCCCTACTAGGGGGTCGGAGACCCAGTACTTC
cdr3_aa: CASSPTRGSETQYF

j_call: TRBJ1-2
v_call: TRBV9
d_call: -
clone_size: -
cdr3_nt: TGTGCCAGCAGCGCACAGGGTAATGGGGCCTATGGCTACACCTTC
cdr3_aa: CASSAQGNGAYGYTF

j_call: TRBJ2-7
v_call: TRBV20-1
d_call: TRBD2
clone_size: -
cdr3_nt: TGCAGTGCGGCTAGCGGGTACGAGCAGTACTTC
cdr3_aa: CSAASGYEQYF

j_call: TRBJ2-7
v_call: TRBV9
d_call: -
clone_size: -
cdr3_nt: TGTGCCAGCAGCCCGGCCGGGAGTGGGCACGAGCAGTACTTC
cdr3_aa: CASSPAGSGHEQYF

j_call: TRBJ1-1
v_call: TRBV6-5
d_call: -
clone_size: -
cdr3_nt: TGTGCCAGCAGGAGAGGACGGGATACTGAAGCTTTCTTT
cdr3_aa: CASRRGRDTEAFF

j_call: TRBJ1-6
v_call: TRBV7-9
d_call: -
clone_size: -
cdr3_nt: TGTGCCAGCAGCTTAGCGGGAGAGGAGCGTTCACCCCTCCACTTT
cdr3_aa: CASSLAGEERSPLHF

j_call: TRBJ1-3
v_call: TRBV7-6
d_call: -
clone_size: -
cdr3_nt: TGTGCCAGCAGCCTAGGACAGAGCTCTGGAAACACCATATATTTT
cdr3_aa: CASSLGQSSGNTIYF

j_call: TRBJ2-1
v_call: TRBV9
d_call: TRBD2
clone_size: -
cdr3_nt: TGTGCCAGCAGCGTAGAGGGTAGCGGGGCCTACAATGAGCAGTTCTTC
cdr3_aa: CASSVEGSGAYNEQFF

j_call: TRBJ2-7
v_call: TRBV27
d_call: TRBD2
clone_size: -
cdr3_nt: TGTGCCAGCAGTGGAGGACTAGCGAGTGAGCAGTACTTC
cdr3_aa: CASSGGLASEQYF

j_call: TRBJ1-1
v_call: TRBV6-6
d_call: TRBD1
clone_size: -
cdr3_nt: TGTGCCAGCAGCCGAAGAGGGGACAGTGAAGCTTTCTTT
cdr3_aa: CASSRRGDSEAFF

j_call: TRBJ2-3
v_call: TRBV6-5
d_call: -
clone_size: once
cdr3_nt: TGTGCCAGCAGCCGGACTTGGTCTAGCACAGATACGCAGTATTTT
cdr3_aa: CASSRTWSSTDTQYF

j_call: TRBJ2-7
v_call: TRBV5-4
d_call: -
clone_size: -
cdr3_nt: TGTGCCAGCAGCTTGGCGAACGGGGGGCCCTACGAGCAGTACTTC
cdr3_aa: CASSLANGGPYEQYF

j_call: TRBJ2-5
v_call: TRBV9
d_call: -
clone_size: few
cdr3_nt: TGTGCCAGCAGCGTAGCCCGGGGGGAGACCCAGTACTTC
cdr3_aa: CASSVARGETQYF